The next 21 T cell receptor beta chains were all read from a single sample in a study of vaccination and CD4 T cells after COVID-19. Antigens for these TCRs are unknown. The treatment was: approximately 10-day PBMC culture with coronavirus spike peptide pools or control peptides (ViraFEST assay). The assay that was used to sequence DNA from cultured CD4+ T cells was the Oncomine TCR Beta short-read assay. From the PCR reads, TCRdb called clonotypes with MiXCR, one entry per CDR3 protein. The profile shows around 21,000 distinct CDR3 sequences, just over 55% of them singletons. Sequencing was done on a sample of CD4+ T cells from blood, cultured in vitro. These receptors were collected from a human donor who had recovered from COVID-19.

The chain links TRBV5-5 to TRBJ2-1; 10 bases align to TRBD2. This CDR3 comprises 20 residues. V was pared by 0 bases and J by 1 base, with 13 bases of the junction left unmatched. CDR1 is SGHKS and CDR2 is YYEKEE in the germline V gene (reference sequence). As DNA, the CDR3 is TGTGCCAGCAGCTTGGTAGGGCTAGCGGGGGTGGTAGGTTCCTACAATGAGCAGTTCTTC. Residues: CASSLVGLAGVVGSYNEQFF.

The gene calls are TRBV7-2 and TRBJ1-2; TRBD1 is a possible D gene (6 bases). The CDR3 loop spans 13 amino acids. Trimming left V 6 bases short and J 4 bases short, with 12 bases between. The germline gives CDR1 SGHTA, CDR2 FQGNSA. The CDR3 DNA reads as TGTGCCAGCAGAACAGGGTTCGGCTATGGCTACACCTTC. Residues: CASRTGFGYGYTF.

The CDR3 here is CASSPTSGRYEQYF. The CDR3 nucleotides are TGTGCCAGCAGTCCAACTAGCGGGAGGTACGAGCAGTACTTC. The V and J genes are TRBV5-3 and TRBJ2-7; 12 bases are shared with TRBD2. TRBV5-3 counts as an open reading frame of uncertain function. The CDR3 covers 14 residues. With 8 bases clipped from V and 4 bases from J, the junction kept 7 bases outside the gene matches.

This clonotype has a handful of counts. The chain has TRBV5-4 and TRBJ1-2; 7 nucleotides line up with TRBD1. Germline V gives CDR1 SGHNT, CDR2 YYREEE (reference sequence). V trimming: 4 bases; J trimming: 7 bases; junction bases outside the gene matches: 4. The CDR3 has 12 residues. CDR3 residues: CASSADRVGYTF. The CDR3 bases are TGTGCCAGCAGCGCAGACAGGGTTGGCTACACCTTC.

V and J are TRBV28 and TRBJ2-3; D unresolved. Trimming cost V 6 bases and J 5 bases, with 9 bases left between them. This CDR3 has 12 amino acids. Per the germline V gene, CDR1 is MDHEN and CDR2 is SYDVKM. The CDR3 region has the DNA TGTGCCAGCAGCCCGATGTTAGATACGCAGTATTTT. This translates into CASSPMLDTQYF.

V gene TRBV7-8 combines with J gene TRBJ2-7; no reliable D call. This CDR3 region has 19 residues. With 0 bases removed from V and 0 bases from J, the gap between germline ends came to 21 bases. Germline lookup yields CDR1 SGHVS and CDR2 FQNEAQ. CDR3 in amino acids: CASSLANPQTRLSSYEQYF. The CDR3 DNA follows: TGTGCCAGCAGCTTAGCTAACCCCCAAACACGGTTAAGCTCCTACGAGCAGTACTTC. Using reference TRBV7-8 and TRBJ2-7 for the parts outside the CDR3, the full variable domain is GAGVSQSPRYKVAKRGQDVALRCDPISGHVSLFWYQQALGQGPEFLTYFQNEAQLDKSGLPSDRFFAERPEGSVSTLKIQRTQQEDSAVYLCASSLANPQTRLSSYEQYFGPGTRLTVT.

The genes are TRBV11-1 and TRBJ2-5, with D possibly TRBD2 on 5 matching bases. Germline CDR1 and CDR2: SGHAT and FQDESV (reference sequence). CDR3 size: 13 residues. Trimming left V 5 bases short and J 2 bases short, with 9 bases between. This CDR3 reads CASSVGVQETQYF. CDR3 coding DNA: TGTGCCAGCAGCGTCGGGGTACAAGAGACCCAGTACTTC.

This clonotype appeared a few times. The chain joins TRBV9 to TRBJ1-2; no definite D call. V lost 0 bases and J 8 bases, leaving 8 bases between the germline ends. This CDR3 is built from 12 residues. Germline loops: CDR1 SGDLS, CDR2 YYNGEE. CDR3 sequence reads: CASSVVTYGYTF. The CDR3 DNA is TGTGCCAGCAGCGTAGTGACATACGGCTACACCTTC.

CDR3 DNA: TGTGCCAGCAGTTTAAGGACAGGGGGCGAGCAGTACTTC. Translation: CASSLRTGGEQYF. The rearrangement uses TRBV27 and TRBJ2-7, with 10 bases aligning to TRBD1. Trimming at V came to 2 bases and at J to 6 bases, leaving 1 base not matched to a gene. CDR3 length equals 13 residues. In germline, CDR1 is MNHEY, CDR2 SMNVEV (reference sequence).

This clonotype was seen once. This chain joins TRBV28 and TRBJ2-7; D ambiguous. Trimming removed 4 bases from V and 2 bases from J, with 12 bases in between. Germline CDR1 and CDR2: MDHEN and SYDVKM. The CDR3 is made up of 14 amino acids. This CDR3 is CASSYPRAPYEQYF. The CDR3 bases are TGTGCCAGCAGTTACCCCCGGGCCCCCTACGAGCAGTACTTC.

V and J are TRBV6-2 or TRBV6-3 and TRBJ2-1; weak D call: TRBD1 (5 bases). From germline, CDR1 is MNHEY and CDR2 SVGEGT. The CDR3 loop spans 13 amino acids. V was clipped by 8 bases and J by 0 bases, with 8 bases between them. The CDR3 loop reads CASQTDSYNEQFF. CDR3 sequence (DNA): TGTGCCAGCCAGACAGACTCCTACAATGAGCAGTTCTTC.

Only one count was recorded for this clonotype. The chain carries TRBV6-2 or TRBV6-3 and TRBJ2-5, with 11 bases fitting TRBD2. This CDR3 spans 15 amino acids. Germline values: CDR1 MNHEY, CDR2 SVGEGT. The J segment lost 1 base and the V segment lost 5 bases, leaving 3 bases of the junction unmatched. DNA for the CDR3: TGTGCCAGCAGTATAGCGGGAGGGATCCAAGAGACCCAGTACTTC. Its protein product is CASSIAGGIQETQYF.

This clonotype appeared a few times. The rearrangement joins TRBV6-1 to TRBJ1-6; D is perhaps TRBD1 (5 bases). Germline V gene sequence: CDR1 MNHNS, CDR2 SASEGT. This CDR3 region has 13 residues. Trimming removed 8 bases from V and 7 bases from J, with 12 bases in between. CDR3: CASGETVNSPLHF. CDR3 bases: TGTGCCAGCGGGGAGACAGTCAATTCACCCCTCCACTTT.

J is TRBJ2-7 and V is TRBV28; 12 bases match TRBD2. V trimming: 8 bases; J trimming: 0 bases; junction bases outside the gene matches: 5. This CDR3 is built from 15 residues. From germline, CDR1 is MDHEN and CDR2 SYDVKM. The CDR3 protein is CASWETSGSSYEQYF. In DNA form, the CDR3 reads TGTGCCAGCTGGGAGACTAGCGGGAGCTCCTACGAGCAGTACTTC.

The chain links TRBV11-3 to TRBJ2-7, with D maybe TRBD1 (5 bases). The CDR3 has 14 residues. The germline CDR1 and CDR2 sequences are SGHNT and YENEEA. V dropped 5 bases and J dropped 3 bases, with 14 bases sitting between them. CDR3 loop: CASSPGTGGYEQYF. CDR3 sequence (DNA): TGTGCCAGCAGCCCCGGCACAGGCGGCTACGAGCAGTACTTC.

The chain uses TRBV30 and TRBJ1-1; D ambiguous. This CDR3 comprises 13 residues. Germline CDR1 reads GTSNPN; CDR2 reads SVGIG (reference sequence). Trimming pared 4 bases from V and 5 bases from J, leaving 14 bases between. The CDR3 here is CAWTTERATEAFF. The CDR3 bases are TGTGCCTGGACCACGGAAAGGGCTACTGAAGCTTTCTTT.

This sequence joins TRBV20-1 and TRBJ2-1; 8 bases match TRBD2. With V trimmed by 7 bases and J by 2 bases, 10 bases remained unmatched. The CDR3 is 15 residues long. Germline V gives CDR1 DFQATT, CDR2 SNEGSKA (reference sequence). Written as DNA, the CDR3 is TGCAGTGGGGGGATAGCGGGACGTACCTACAATGAGCAGTTCTTC. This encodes CSGGIAGRTYNEQFF.

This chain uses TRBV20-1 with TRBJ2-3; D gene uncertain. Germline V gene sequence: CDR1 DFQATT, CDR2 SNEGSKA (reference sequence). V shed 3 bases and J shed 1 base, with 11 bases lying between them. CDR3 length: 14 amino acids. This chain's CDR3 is CSASGPGGTDTQYF. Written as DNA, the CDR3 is TGCAGTGCTAGCGGACCCGGCGGCACAGATACGCAGTATTTT.

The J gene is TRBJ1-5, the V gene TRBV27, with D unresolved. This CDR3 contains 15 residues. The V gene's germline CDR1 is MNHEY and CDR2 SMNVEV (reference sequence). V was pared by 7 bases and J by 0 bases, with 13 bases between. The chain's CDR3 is CASILTENSNQPQHF. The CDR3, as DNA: TGTGCCAGCATACTGACTGAGAATAGCAATCAGCCCCAGCATTTT.

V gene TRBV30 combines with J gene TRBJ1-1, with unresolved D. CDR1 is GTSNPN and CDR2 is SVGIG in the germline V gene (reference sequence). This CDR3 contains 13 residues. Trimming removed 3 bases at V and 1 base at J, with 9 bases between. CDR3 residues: CAWSSWGNTEAFF. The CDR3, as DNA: TGTGCCTGGAGCTCGTGGGGGAACACTGAAGCTTTCTTT. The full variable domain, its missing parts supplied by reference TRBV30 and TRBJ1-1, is SQTIHQWPATLVQPVGSPLSLECTVEGTSNPNLYWYRQAAGRGLQLLFYSVGIGQISSEVPQNLSASRPQDRQFILSSKKLLLSDSGFYLCAWSSWGNTEAFFGQGTRLTVV.

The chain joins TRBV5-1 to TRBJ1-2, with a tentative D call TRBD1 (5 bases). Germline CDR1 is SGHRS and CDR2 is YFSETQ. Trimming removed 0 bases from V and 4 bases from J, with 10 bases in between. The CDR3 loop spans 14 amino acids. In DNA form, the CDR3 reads TGCGCCAGCAGCTTGGCGGGGGAGGCCTATGGCTACACCTTC. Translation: CASSLAGEAYGYTF. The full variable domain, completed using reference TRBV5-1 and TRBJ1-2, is KAGVTQTPRYLIKTRGQQVTLSCSPISGHRSVSWYQQTPGQGLQFLFEYFSETQRNKGNFPGRFSGRQFSNSRSEMNVSTLELGDSALYLCASSLAGEAYGYTFGSGTRLTVV.